Listed here are 11 T cell receptor beta chains from one sample, sequenced in a study of early T cells in non-severe SARS-CoV-2 infection. In TCRdb, the 5' RACE reads were re-called with MiXCR into one record per CDR3 protein. The sample consists of tens of thousands of distinct CDR3 sequences, around 12% of them appearing once. The sequenced sample consisted of whole blood. All receptors derive from an adult who was a healthcare worker with PCR-confirmed SARS-CoV-2 infection or an uninfected control (not recorded which).

J is TRBJ2-7 and V is TRBV11-2, with D possibly matching TRBD1 (5 bases). The germline V and J ends were trimmed by 9 bases and 2 bases, with 14 bases remaining between them. CDR1 is SGHAT, CDR2 FQNNGV, per germline. This CDR3 spans 13 amino acids. CDR3 coding DNA: TGTGCCAGTAGGTGGGCAGGGCCCTACGAGCAGTACTTC. Its translation is CASRWAGPYEQYF.

This clonotype was counted a few times. Here the CDR3 DNA reads TGTGCCAGCAGCTGGGCTAGCGGCACCGGGGAGCTGTTTTTT. This gives the protein CASSWASGTGELFF. The chain uses TRBV7-9 and TRBJ2-2, with 7 bases matching TRBD2. This CDR3 spans 14 amino acids. Germline V gene data show CDR1 as SEHNR and CDR2 as FQNEAQ (reference sequence). Trimming removed 4 bases from V and 4 bases from J; junction bases left unmatched: 3.

Note on this clonotype: A much larger clonotype is one base distant, so this may be a read error. The CDR3 ends on some other residue instead of the conserved phenylalanine or tryptophan, so this is likely a read error. This chain uses TRBV5-1 with TRBJ1-3; D may be TRBD1 (6 bases). Between the trimmed V and J ends, which lost 4 bases and 0 bases, there was a span of 11 bases. Germline CDR1 and CDR2: SGHRS and YFSETQ. There are 15 residues in the CDR3. CDR3 bases: TGCGCCAGCAGCCTGGAAGGGGGCTCTGGAAACACCATATATCTT. It translates to CASSLEGGSGNTIYL.

The rearrangement joins TRBV29-1 to TRBJ2-1, with D maybe TRBD1 (5 bases). Germline CDR1 is SQVTM and CDR2 is ANQGSEA. The CDR3 is 14 residues long. V was shortened by 7 bases and J by 0 bases, with 13 bases between the two germline ends. CDR3 amino acids: CSGQIGSSYNEQFF. CDR3 nucleotide sequence: TGCAGCGGACAGATTGGAAGCTCCTACAATGAGCAGTTCTTC.

The chain employs TRBV9 and TRBJ2-3; a weak D match, TRBD2 (6 bases). Trimming pared 3 bases from V and 2 bases from J, leaving 10 bases between. Germline CDR1 reads SGDLS; CDR2 reads YYNGEE. CDR3 length equals 14 residues. CDR3 nucleotide sequence: TGTGCCAGCAGCGCCGGGACTCACACAGATACGCAGTATTTT. It encodes CASSAGTHTDTQYF.

This clonotype was counted a few times. The rearrangement links TRBV27 to TRBJ2-1; D perhaps matches TRBD1 (5 bases). Germline V lookup: CDR1 MNHEY, CDR2 SMNVEV (reference sequence). The CDR3 spans 14 residues. V dropped 5 bases and J dropped 11 bases, with 19 bases sitting between them. This CDR3 is CASSPRLDSLKQFF. In DNA form, the CDR3 reads TGTGCCAGCAGTCCACGCCTCGACAGTTTAAAGCAGTTCTTC.

The sample holds one count of this clonotype. V gene TRBV7-9 combines with J gene TRBJ1-6; 7 nucleotides agree with TRBD1. Germline trimming cut 5 bases from V and 6 bases from J; bases unmatched to any gene: 7. From germline, CDR1 is SEHNR and CDR2 FQNEAQ (reference sequence). CDR3 size: 15 residues. The CDR3 coding sequence is TGTGCCAGCAGCGCCCAGACAGGGTCTAATTCACCCCTCCACTTT. Amino acid sequence: CASSAQTGSNSPLHF.

This clonotype was counted many times. This chain joins TRBV11-2 and TRBJ2-1, with D unclear. Trimming took 3 bases from V and 6 from J, leaving 18 bases between them. This CDR3 comprises 16 residues. CDR1 is SGHAT, CDR2 FQNNGV, per germline. CDR3 DNA sequence: TGTGCCAGCAGCTTCTCCGAACTGAGTACGGGCAATGAGCAGTTCTTC. Its translation is CASSFSELSTGNEQFF.

The CDR3 sequence: CASSKRTSGDTDTQYF. The CDR3 DNA is TGCGCCAGCAGCAAAAGGACTAGCGGAGACACAGATACGCAGTATTTT. This chain joins TRBV5-1 and TRBJ2-3; TRBD2 matches 10 bases. The CDR3 contains 16 residues. The trim removed 4 bases at V and 2 bases at J, leaving 7 bases unmatched. The germline CDR1 and CDR2 sequences are SGHRS and YFSETQ.

This sequence joins TRBV4-3 and TRBJ2-2; 8 bases align to TRBD2. The CDR3 covers 20 residues. V dropped 0 bases and J dropped 0; count of bases not matched to a gene: 12. Germline loops: CDR1 LGHNA, CDR2 YSLEER. CDR3 coding DNA: TGCGCCAGCAGCCAAGATTACATGGGGCGGGGGGCCTCGAACACCGGGGAGCTGTTTTTT. Amino acid sequence: CASSQDYMGRGASNTGELFF.

In its sample, this clonotype was seen many times. The CDR3 DNA reads as TGTGCCAGCTCACCACCGCCAACTGGAAACACCATATATTTT. It yields the protein CASSPPPTGNTIYF. V usage is TRBV18 and J usage is TRBJ1-3; D unclear. CDR1 and CDR2 (germline): KGHSH, LQKENI. V lost 0 bases and J 2 bases, leaving 5 bases between the germline ends. This CDR3 contains 14 residues.